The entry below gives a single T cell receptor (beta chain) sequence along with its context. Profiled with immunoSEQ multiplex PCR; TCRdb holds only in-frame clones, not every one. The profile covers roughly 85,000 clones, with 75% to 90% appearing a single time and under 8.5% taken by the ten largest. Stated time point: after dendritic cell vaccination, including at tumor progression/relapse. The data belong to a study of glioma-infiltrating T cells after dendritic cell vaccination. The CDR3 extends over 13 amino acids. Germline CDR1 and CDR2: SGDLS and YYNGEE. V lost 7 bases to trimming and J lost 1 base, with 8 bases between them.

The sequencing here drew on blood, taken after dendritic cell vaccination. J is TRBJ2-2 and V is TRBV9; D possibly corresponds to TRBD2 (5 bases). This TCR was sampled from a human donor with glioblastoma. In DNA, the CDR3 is TGTGCCAGCTGCAGCGGGAACACCGGGGAGCTGTTTTTT. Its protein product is CASCSGNTGELFF.